The entry below describes one T cell receptor (beta chain). Its antigen is unidentified. Profiled with immunoSEQ multiplex PCR; TCRdb holds only in-frame clones, not every one. The sample records about 93,000 clones, 90% to 95% being singletons. Germline V gene data show CDR1 as MNHNY and CDR2 as SVGAGI (reference sequence). The CDR3 is 14 residues long. Trimming shortened V by 2 bases and J by 1 base, and 8 bases separated the two germline ends. The source of the sample is a study of OX40 agonist ivuxolimab in advanced cancers. Whole-study results and caveats: At 0.1 to 3.0 mg/kg and by week 6, clonal expansion occurred in CD4+ and CD8+ blood T cells.

This sequence originates from an adult with an advanced solid tumor such as melanoma, head and neck, liver or kidney cancer. V and J are TRBV6-6 and TRBJ1-1; D might be TRBD1 (5 bases). Specimen: CD4+ or CD8+ T cells sorted from blood, collected in a trial of the OX40 agonist ivuxolimab. The CDR3 region is CASSYVGGNTEAFF. CDR3 DNA sequence: TGTGCCAGCAGTTACGTTGGGGGGAACACTGAAGCTTTCTTT.